Described below is a single T cell receptor (beta chain) sequence and its context. Graves' hyperthyroidism was deemed stable absent ophthalmopathy progression within 18 months. Patients showing uncontrolled infection, other autoimmune disease, pregnancy or lactation were ineligible. The authors obtained PBMCs from over 8 ml of fresh peripheral blood. The data were taken from a study of T cells in Graves' hyperthyroidism and ophthalmopathy. It was RNA transcripts that yielded the amplified TCR beta CDR3 regions. Initially, a first-round RT-PCR of the TCR CDR3 employed the HTBI primer set. TCRdb analysed the multiplex PCR reads with MiXCR anew, one entry per CDR3 protein. The sample has roughly 700,000 distinct CDR3 sequences, approximately 15% seen once. CDR1 and CDR2 from the germline V gene are LGHDT and YNNKEL (reference sequence). The CDR3 contains 13 residues. Trimming cost V 7 bases and J 10 bases; bases outside gene matches: 6.

V usage is TRBV3-1 and J usage is TRBJ1-6, with 8 bases fitting TRBD1. The clonotype comes from a man between 50 and 59 years old with Graves' hyperthyroidism. What was sequenced was blood. The chain's CDR3 is CASKTGGNSPLHF. Written as DNA, the CDR3 is TGTGCCAGCAAAACAGGGGGTAACTCACCCCTCCACTTT. The entire variable domain, with the rest obtained from reference TRBV3-1 and TRBJ1-6, is as follows: DTAVSQTPKYLVTQMGNDKSIKCEQNLGHDTMYWYKQDSKKFLKIMFSYNNKELIINETVPNRFSPKSPDKAHLNLHINSLELGDSAVYFCASKTGGNSPLHFGNGTRLTVT.